Shown below are 6 T cell receptor beta chains from a single sample sequenced in a study of shared clonotypes between healthy human individuals. The protocol was immunoSEQ multiplex PCR, while the TCRdb copy is restricted to in-frame clones and leaves out a portion. The sample includes roughly 500,000 clones, 75% to 85% of them seen just once. Sample: PBMCs. Receptors were obtained from a middle-aged woman in good health. Some clones in this sample may be carry-over from other donors' samples.

The CDR3 sequence is CASSPMTGADTQYF. CDR3 nucleotide sequence: TGTGCCAGCAGTCCTATGACAGGGGCCGATACGCAGTATTTT. This sequence joins TRBV28 and TRBJ2-3; TRBD1 matches at 8 bases. After removal of 5 bases from V and 6 bases from J, the junction contained 7 bases not matched to a gene. The germline V gene encodes CDR1 MDHEN and CDR2 SYDVKM. The CDR3 runs 14 residues. Full variable domain (rest looked up from reference TRBV28 and TRBJ2-3): DVKVTQSSRYLVKRTGEKVFLECVQDMDHENMFWYRQDPGLGLRLIYFSYDVKMKEKGDIPEGYSVSREKKERFSLILESASTNQTSMYLCASSPMTGADTQYFGPGTRLTVL.

Here the CDR3 DNA reads TGTGCCAGCAGCGGGGGACAGGGCCTCACAGATACGCAGTATTTT. Protein: CASSGGQGLTDTQYF. The chain combines TRBV5-8 with TRBJ2-3; 9 bases are shared with TRBD1. The CDR3 contains 15 residues. V was pared by 4 bases and J by 2 bases, with 5 bases of the junction left unmatched. Looked up from germline, CDR1 is SGHTS and CDR2 is YDEGEE.

V is TRBV5-1 and J is TRBJ2-7; 11 bases map to TRBD2. Looked up from germline, CDR1 is SGHRS and CDR2 is YFSETQ. The junction had 6 bases not matched to a gene; V was cut back by 4 bases and J by 3 bases. The CDR3 runs 15 residues. CDR3 DNA sequence: TGCGCCAGCAGCCTACTAGCGGGAGTTGGCTACGAGCAGTACTTC. This gives the protein CASSLLAGVGYEQYF.

The chain joins TRBV30 to TRBJ2-1; 7 nucleotides match TRBD2. The germline V gene has CDR1 GTSNPN and CDR2 SVGIG (reference sequence). CDR3 size: 14 residues. The V gene end was trimmed by 4 bases and the J gene end by 2 bases; junction bases not matched to a gene: 5. CDR3 coding DNA: TGTGCCTGGATAAAGCGGGAAACCTACAATGAGCAGTTCTTC. Its protein product is CAWIKRETYNEQFF.

The chain joins TRBV5-1 to TRBJ1-4, with 12 positions matching TRBD1. Germline CDR1 reads SGHRS; CDR2 reads YFSETQ. This CDR3 has 14 residues. The ends lost 3 bases at V and 10 bases at J; junction bases unmatched: 4. Written as DNA, the CDR3 is TGCGCCAGCAGCTCGGGACAGGGGGCGAGAAAACTGTTTTTT. This encodes CASSSGQGARKLFF.

The CDR3 sequence is CASPQTSGRAFAKNIQYF. In DNA form, the CDR3 reads TGCGCCAGCCCCCAGACTAGCGGGAGGGCCTTCGCCAAAAACATTCAGTACTTC. The chain combines TRBV10-2 with TRBJ2-4; 14 bases line up with TRBD2. Per germline, CDR1 WSHSY and CDR2 SAAADI. This CDR3 has 18 residues. The J segment lost 1 base and the V segment lost 8 bases, leaving 10 bases of the junction unmatched.